This TCR beta chain was captured in a study of blood T cell repertoires in COVID-19. In the study overall: PBMCs, B-cell-depleted T cells, or T cells were the source of the cDNA or gDNA that made up the material.

Clones were sequenced by immunoSEQ multiplex PCR, and TCRdb holds only the in-frame ones, with some missing. This table has 200,000 to 250,000 clones, around 90% appearing once. This CDR3 spans 15 amino acids. This chain joins TRBV21-1 and TRBJ1-5. TRBV21-1 corresponds to a pseudogene. The receptor's source is a man in his 60s who had recovered from COVID-19. The sequenced material came from peripheral blood. The CDR3 sequence: CASTKERGECQPQHF. CDR3 sequence (DNA): TGTGCCAGCACCAAGGAACGGGGTGAGTGTCAGCCCCAGCATTTT.